Given below is one T cell receptor (beta chain) in context. The V gene end was trimmed by 7 bases and the J gene end by 3 bases; junction bases not matched to a gene: 3. Germline assignment: CDR1 MNHNS and CDR2 SASEGT. The CDR3 loop spans 12 amino acids. This sample is part of a study of OX40 agonist ivuxolimab in advanced cancers. Measured with immunoSEQ multiplex PCR; TCRdb has only the in-frame clones, and not every one. The sample lists 30,000 to 45,000 clones, approximately 79% occurring once. The sequence was obtained from an adult with an advanced solid tumor such as melanoma, head and neck, liver or kidney cancer. The sequences come from CD4+ or CD8+ T cells sorted from blood, collected in a trial of the OX40 agonist ivuxolimab. The chain recombines TRBV6-1 with TRBJ2-7; 7 bases line up with TRBD1. The CDR3 region is CASIGQVYEQYF. The CDR3, as DNA: TGTGCCAGCATAGGACAGGTCTACGAGCAGTACTTC.